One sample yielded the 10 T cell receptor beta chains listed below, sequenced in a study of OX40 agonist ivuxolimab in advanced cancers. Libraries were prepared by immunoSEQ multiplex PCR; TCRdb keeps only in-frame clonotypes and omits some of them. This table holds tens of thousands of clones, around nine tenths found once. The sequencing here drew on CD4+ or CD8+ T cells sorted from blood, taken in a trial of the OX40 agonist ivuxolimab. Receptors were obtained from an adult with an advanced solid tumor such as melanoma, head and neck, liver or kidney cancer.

DNA of the CDR3: TGTGCCTGGAGTGTCGCGGGGGCCGGGGAGGAGCAGTACTTC. It encodes CAWSVAGAGEEQYF. V gene TRBV30 combines with J gene TRBJ2-7; tentatively, D is TRBD2 (7 bases). CDR3 length equals 14 residues. CDR1 GTSNPN and CDR2 SVGIG come from the germline V gene (reference sequence). V was cut by 0 bases and J by 7 bases, with 16 bases left in between. The whole variable domain, filled in from reference TRBV30 and TRBJ2-7, reads SQTIHQWPATLVQPVGSPLSLECTVEGTSNPNLYWYRQAAGRGLQLLFYSVGIGQISSEVPQNLSASRPQDRQFILSSKKLLLSDSGFYLCAWSVAGAGEEQYFGPGTRLTVT.

CDR3 sequence (DNA): TGTGCCAGCAGCTTTACGGGAGCGTCGAATCAGCCCCAGCATTTT. It is translated as CASSFTGASNQPQHF. The chain carries TRBV7-2 and TRBJ1-5; D ambiguous. The CDR3 is made up of 15 amino acids. V lost 3 bases to trimming and J lost 4 bases, with 13 bases between them. Germline V gives CDR1 SGHTA, CDR2 FQGNSA.

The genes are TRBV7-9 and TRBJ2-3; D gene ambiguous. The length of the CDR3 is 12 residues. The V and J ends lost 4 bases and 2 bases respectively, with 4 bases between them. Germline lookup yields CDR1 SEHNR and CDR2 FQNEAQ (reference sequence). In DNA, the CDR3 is TGTGCCAGCAGCTCCTACACAGATACGCAGTATTTT. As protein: CASSSYTDTQYF.

CDR3: CASSQGPAGYNEQFF. The CDR3 bases are TGCGCCAGCAGCCAAGGCCCAGCCGGCTACAATGAGCAGTTCTTC. The rearrangement uses TRBV5-1 and TRBJ2-1; D ambiguous. V lost 4 bases, J lost 3 bases, and 14 bases lay in between. The CDR3 contains 15 residues. CDR1 and CDR2 from the germline V gene are SGHRS and YFSETQ.

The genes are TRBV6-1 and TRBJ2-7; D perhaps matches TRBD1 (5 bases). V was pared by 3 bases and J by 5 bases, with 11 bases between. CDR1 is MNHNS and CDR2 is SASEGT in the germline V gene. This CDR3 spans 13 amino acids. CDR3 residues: CASSDRGANEQYF. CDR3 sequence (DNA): TGTGCCAGCAGTGATAGGGGTGCCAACGAGCAGTACTTC.

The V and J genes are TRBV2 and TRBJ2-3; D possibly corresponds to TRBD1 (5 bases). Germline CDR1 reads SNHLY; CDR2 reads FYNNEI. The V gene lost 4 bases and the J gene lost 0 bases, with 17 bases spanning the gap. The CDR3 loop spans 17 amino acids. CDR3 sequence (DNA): TGTGCCAGCAGTGGTCCCTGGGGCCTCCATAGCACAGATACGCAGTATTTT. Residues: CASSGPWGLHSTDTQYF.

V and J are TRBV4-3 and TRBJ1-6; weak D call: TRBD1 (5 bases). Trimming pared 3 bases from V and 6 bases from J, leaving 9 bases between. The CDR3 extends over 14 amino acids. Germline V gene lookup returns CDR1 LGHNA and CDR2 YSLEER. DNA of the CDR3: TGCGCCAGCAGCCAGGGGGGGTCTAATTCACCCCTCCACTTT. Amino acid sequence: CASSQGGSNSPLHF.

CDR3 DNA sequence: TGTGCCAGCAGCGTTGACAGGGGAAACATTCAGTACTTC. Its translation: CASSVDRGNIQYF. This chain uses TRBV6-5 with TRBJ2-4, with TRBD1 identical over 8 bases. The junction had 4 bases not matched to a gene; V was cut back by 6 bases and J by 6 bases. The germline gives CDR1 MNHEY, CDR2 SVGAGI. The CDR3 extends over 13 amino acids.

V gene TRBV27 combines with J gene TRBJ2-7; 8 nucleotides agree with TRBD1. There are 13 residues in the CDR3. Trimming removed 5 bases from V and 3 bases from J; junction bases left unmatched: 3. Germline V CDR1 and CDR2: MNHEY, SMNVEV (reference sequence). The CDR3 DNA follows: TGTGCCAGCAGTCAAGGACAGGGCTACGAGCAGTACTTC. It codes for CASSQGQGYEQYF.

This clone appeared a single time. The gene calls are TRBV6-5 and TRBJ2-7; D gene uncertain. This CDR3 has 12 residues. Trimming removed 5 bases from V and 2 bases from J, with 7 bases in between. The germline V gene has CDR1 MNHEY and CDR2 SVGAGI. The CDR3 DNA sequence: TGTGCCAGCAGTCCCTCCCCCTACGAGCAGTACTTC. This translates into CASSPSPYEQYF.